A selection of T cell receptor beta chains follows, all from one sample in a study of T cell changes during pregnancy in multiple sclerosis. Data came from immunoSEQ multiplex PCR; TCRdb stores just in-frame clones and leaves some out. The profile shows about 30,000 clones, just over 90% of them singletons. The sample in question was CD4+ T cells from peripheral blood mononuclear cells, obtained after pregnancy. All receptors come from a female donor with multiple sclerosis, enrolled in a pregnancy study. Both conserved end residues are part of each CDR3. The D gene is left open where the match is weak. Part of the rows lack a size; the others show once, few, many or a class for expanded clones.

D	J	size	V	DNA	CDR3
-	TRBJ2-1	-	TRBV7-8	TGTGCCAGCAGCCCCTCACCGGGTTACAATGAGCAGTTCTTC	CASSPSPGYNEQFF
-	TRBJ1-1	-	TRBV29-1	TGCAGCGTTTTGGGCCAGGGGAGCGGTGAAGCTTTCTTT	CSVLGQGSGEAFF
TRBD1	TRBJ1-1	-	TRBV7-8	TGTGCCAGCAGCTTCCCGGGACAGGGAGTCTCTGAAGCTTTCTTT	CASSFPGQGVSEAFF
-	TRBJ2-3	-	TRBV4-2	TGTGCCAGCAGCCAAGCCCCACTAGCTACCACAGATACGCAGTATTTT	CASSQAPLATTDTQYF
TRBD1	TRBJ2-2	once	TRBV6-6	TGTGCCAGCAGTTATAAAGGACAGGGTCCCCGGGAGCTGTTTTTT	CASSYKGQGPRELFF
TRBD1	TRBJ2-2	-	TRBV6-5	TGTGCCAGCAGTCGACAGGGGCGGACCGGGGAGCTGTTTTTT	CASSRQGRTGELFF
-	TRBJ1-1	-	TRBV27	TGTGCCAGCAGAGGACATGGGTCGGGAGCTTTCTTT	CASRGHGSGAFF
-	TRBJ1-3	-	TRBV5-1	TGCGCCAGCAGCCCGGGACAATCTGGAAACACCATATATTTT	CASSPGQSGNTIYF
-	TRBJ1-1	-	TRBV11-2	TGTGCCAGCTCGGGGGGCACTGAAGCTTTCTTT	CASSGGTEAFF
-	TRBJ1-6	once	TRBV19	TGTGCCAGTAGTATGAACGGGGGTCTCAATTCACCCCTCCACTTT	CASSMNGGLNSPLHF
TRBD1	TRBJ1-2	-	TRBV19	TGTGCCAGTAGTGACCCTAGGGGGCTAGGCTATGGCTACACCTTC	CASSDPRGLGYGYTF
TRBD1	TRBJ1-2	-	TRBV6-1	TGTGCCAGCAGTGACCCGGGACAGGTCTTCTATGGCTACACCTTC	CASSDPGQVFYGYTF
-	TRBJ2-3	-	TRBV11-2	TGTGCCAGCAGCCTAAATGACATATACACAGATACGCAGTATTTT	CASSLNDIYTDTQYF
-	TRBJ2-7	-	TRBV7-2	TGTGCCAGCAGCCCCAGACGGGGGGCAACCTACGAGCAGTACTTC	CASSPRRGATYEQYF
TRBD1	TRBJ2-2	-	TRBV30	TGTGCCTGGAGCCTAACAGGGGCAGGAACCGGGGAGCTGTTTTTT	CAWSLTGAGTGELFF
-	TRBJ1-3	-	TRBV10-1	TGCGCCAGCAGTGAGTCCTTGACGGAGAGCTCTGGAAACACCATATATTTT	CASSESLTESSGNTIYF
TRBD2	TRBJ2-1	-	TRBV11-3	TGTGCCAGCAGCCCTAGGTCCCTAGCGGCCGGCTCCTACAATGAGCAGTTCTTC	CASSPRSLAAGSYNEQFF
-	TRBJ1-1	-	TRBV4-2	TGTGCCAGCAGCCAAACTGACAAAGCAAATGAAGCTTTCTTT	CASSQTDKANEAFF
-	TRBJ1-5	-	TRBV29-1	TGCAGCGTAAGACAGGGCAATCAGCCCCAGCATTTT	CSVRQGNQPQHF
-	TRBJ1-2	once	TRBV6-1	TGTGCCAGCAGTGTACAGCCGGGAGGTAATTATGGCTACACCTTC	CASSVQPGGNYGYTF
TRBD2	TRBJ2-6	-	TRBV18	TGTGCCAGCTCCCCGAGCGGGGGGGTCTCTGGGGCCAACGTCCTGACTTTC	CASSPSGGVSGANVLTF
-	TRBJ1-5	-	TRBV29-1	TGCAGCGTTGATTGTGCAGGGAACCTCCTGGTTCAGCCCCAGCATTTT	CSVDCAGNLLVQPQHF